This TCR beta chain was obtained from a study of blood T cell repertoires in COVID-19 (TCRdb year 2020). Regarding the study in general: Collaborator samples came from the United States, Italy and Spain and covered acute and convalescent phases of COVID-19. A de-identified subject ID, COVID-19 status, age in years and sex were almost always included in the sample metadata. The material from the prospective study consisted of cDNA or gDNA derived from T cells, B-cell-depleted T cells, or PBMCs. The samples were drawn from two sources: the first 160 participants of the ongoing ImmuneRACE study, and about 1,300 subjects contributed by 6 global collaborators. The dataset comprised deeply sampled blood TCRbeta repertoires from subjects exposed to, actively infected with, or recovered from COVID-19. Where available, HLA class I and class II types were taken from metadata supplied by the sample provider and were not determined by assay-based typing. The repertoires were released in a freely available public database intended as a resource for research on the immune response to SARS-CoV-2. Overall results and qualifications from the work: Clinical and demographic metadata were provided uncurated, with the amount varying by source and participant.

Whole blood was collected in K2EDTA tubes by collaborating institutions according to the institutions' own protocols. Collaborator samples were shipped for TCRbeta analysis as frozen whole blood, isolated PBMCs, or DNA extracted from either sample type. The immunoSEQ Assay, a bias-controlled multiplex PCR, was used to amplify TCRbeta CDR3 regions from genomic DNA. From the authors' description of their analysis: The number of nucleated cells in each sample was estimated by amplification of reference gene primers within the assay. Sequence reads were collapsed and filtered to measure the absolute abundance of every unique TCRbeta CDR3 rearrangement. For each sample, productive Simpson clonality was calculated as the square root of Simpson's diversity index over productive rearrangements. In its TCRdb copy, this immuneACCESS table keeps in-frame sequences only and misses some clones. Where compared with another copy, unresolved V genes explain less than half of these, and the others have no known cause. The DNA gave D and trimming, while V, J and clone size come from that table. Here the sample has about 68,000 clones; roughly 80% occur a single time. Of the sample, roughly 21% falls within the top ten clones.

Turning to this clone: The antigen it binds to is not known. Per-nucleotide qualities are absent, and no much larger clonotype sits a single base away.

Counted from cysteine to phenylalanine, this CDR3 has 15 amino acids. This entry keeps only the CDR3 DNA: 45 bases, framed from base 1. Germline trimming amounts to 0 bases on V and 5 bases on J, with 4 as the count of junction bases outside the gene matches. The germline V gene specifies SGHRS as CDR1 and YFSETQ as CDR2. The clonotype comes from a human donor in a cohort sampled during active COVID-19. Specimen: peripheral blood. The chain uses TRBV5-1 and TRBJ2-5, and 10 junction bases match TRBD2. CDR3 region: CASSLVLAGEETQYF. The DNA is TGCGCCAGCAGCTTGGTTCTAGCGGGAGAGGAGACCCAGTACTTC.